The following is a TCR beta chain sequence with its context. Its matching antigen is unknown. This sample is part of a study of a mutant IDH1 vaccine in newly diagnosed glioma. Study as a whole: Radiotherapy, temozolomide, or both had been given previously, and both were given to most.

The CDR3 is made up of 14 amino acids. V was pared by 10 bases and J by 2 bases, with 10 bases of the junction left unmatched. The germline V gene has CDR1 LNHDA and CDR2 SQIVND (reference sequence). TCRdb's copy holds only in-frame clones and misses some; the assay was immunoSEQ multiplex PCR. The sample yields 35,000 to 40,000 clones, 65% to 85% seen once. Time point specified: week 47, end of study. In every dose of vaccine, 300 ug of mutant IDH1 20-mer peptide was given alongside topical imiquimod. This TCR was recovered from a man aged 40-49 years with glioma. The specimen comprised PBMCs, sampled from a glioma patient whose treatment included an IDH1 peptide vaccine. The rearrangement links TRBV19 to TRBJ1-1, with 7 bases fitting TRBD1. The CDR3 spells CATLDRRLNTEAFF. DNA of the CDR3: TGTGCCACCCTGGACAGGCGGCTTAACACTGAAGCTTTCTTT.